What follows are 4 T cell receptor beta chains derived from one specimen sequenced in a study of blood T cell repertoires in COVID-19 (dated by TCRdb to about 2020). Library preparation used the immunoSEQ multiplex PCR assay. What TCRdb holds here is the immuneACCESS table cut down to in-frame rearrangements. Part of the clones is not present; checked against another copy, under half of the missing clones reflect an unresolved V gene, and the others are unexplained. This sample gives around 150,000 clones in total; about 78% of them show up just once. Jointly, the top ten make up about a tenth of the sample. The sample consisted of peripheral blood. The receptors derive from a man in his fifties or sixties who had recovered from COVID-19.

This clone was seen just once. The chain is built from TRBV28 and TRBJ1-2, with D possibly TRBD1 on 5 matching bases. Trimming left V 3 bases short and J 8 bases short, with 10 bases between. Germline V gene data show CDR1 as MDHEN and CDR2 as SYDVKM. CDR3 size: 12 residues. The CDR3 DNA reads as TGTGCCAGCAGTTTGGGGGGGAGGGGCTACACCTTC. It yields the protein CASSLGGRGYTF.

This chain links TRBV19 with TRBJ2-2, with D possibly being TRBD1 (6 bases). This CDR3 region has 14 residues. Trimming removed 3 bases from V and 6 bases from J, with 11 bases in between. From germline, CDR1 is LNHDA and CDR2 SQIVND (reference sequence). This CDR3 is CASSINRDAGELFF. CDR3 nucleotides: TGTGCCAGTAGTATCAACAGGGACGCCGGGGAGCTGTTTTTT.

The rearrangement links TRBV19 to TRBJ1-6; possible D gene TRBD1, 6 bases. With 5 bases removed from V and 0 bases from J, the gap between germline ends came to 20 bases. Germline lookup yields CDR1 LNHDA and CDR2 SQIVND (reference sequence). This CDR3 is built from 19 residues. The CDR3 loop reads CASSLFDRSPPSYNSPLHF. CDR3 nucleotides: TGTGCCAGTAGTCTCTTCGACAGGAGTCCCCCCTCCTATAATTCACCCCTCCACTTT.

This rearrangement joins TRBV7-2 to TRBJ1-6; 7 bases agree with TRBD1. V shed 1 base and J 9 bases; nucleotides not matched to a gene: 6. CDR1 is SGHTA and CDR2 is FQGNSA in the germline V gene. This CDR3 comprises 15 residues. The CDR3 region is CASSLGNYRGSPLHF. The CDR3 DNA follows: TGTGCCAGCAGCTTAGGAAACTACAGGGGTTCACCCCTCCACTTT.